The 3 T cell receptor beta chains presented below share a single source sample, sequenced in a study of blood T cell repertoires in COVID-19. Using immunoSEQ multiplex PCR, the repertoire was profiled, and TCRdb retains in-frame clones only, with some absent. Of about 130,000 clones listed, around 83% are singletons. The sequenced sample consisted of peripheral blood. The receptors were sampled from a human donor in a cohort sampled during active COVID-19.

This rearrangement joins TRBV19 to TRBJ1-1, with D possibly being TRBD1 (5 bases). The CDR3 is made up of 13 amino acids. V shed 7 bases and J shed 7 bases, with 16 bases lying between them. Germline CDR1 reads LNHDA; CDR2 reads SQIVND (reference sequence). The CDR3 coding sequence is TGTGCCAGTAAATTTCCTCTGACAGATGAAGCTTTCTTT. The encoded protein is CASKFPLTDEAFF.

The chain couples TRBV4-3 to TRBJ1-5; D call uncertain. Germline CDR1 is LGHNA and CDR2 is YSLEER. The V and J ends lost 2 bases and 7 bases respectively, with 12 bases between them. CDR3 length: 14 residues. CDR3 DNA sequence: TGCGCCAGCAGCCAACTGTTGGAGGGCCAGCCCCAGCATTTT. Protein sequence: CASSQLLEGQPQHF.

The chain combines TRBV7-9 with TRBJ2-7; 8 positions agree with TRBD1. In germline, CDR1 is SEHNR, CDR2 FQNEAQ (reference sequence). The V and J ends lost 7 bases and 2 bases, in that order; junction bases with no gene match: 10. This CDR3 has 15 residues. CDR3 sequence: CASNPEGTGTYEQYF. Here the CDR3 DNA reads TGTGCCAGCAACCCCGAGGGGACAGGAACCTACGAGCAGTACTTC.